This TCR beta chain stems from a study of cytomegalovirus exposure and HLA in healthy donors. Whole-study results and caveats: A later analysis found TCR association rates differed by HLA locus, highest for DRB1 and lowest for HLA-C.

Germline CDR1 is MNHEY and CDR2 is SMNVEV (reference sequence). This CDR3 is 15 amino acids long. J lost 2 bases, V lost 5 bases, and 4 bases had no gene match. PCR used 60 Vbeta primers and 13 Jbeta primers. TCRdb keeps only in-frame clones here, not all; method: immunoSEQ multiplex PCR. The data hold roughly 130,000 clones, with 79% observed a single time. Concerning this clone: Its antigen is as yet unknown.

This TCR derives from a man younger than 35 in good health and CMV-seronegative. The chain employs TRBV27 and TRBJ2-1, with 9 bases lining up with TRBD2. The material sequenced was PBMCs. As DNA, the CDR3 is TGTGCCAGCAGTATTAGCGGGGGAACCTACAATGAGCAGTTCTTC. Encoded protein: CASSISGGTYNEQFF.